This record concerns one TCR beta chain sequence. The target antigen is unknown. The data originate from a study of T cell clones after liver transplantation. Background on the study: TCRbeta sequencing after a pre-transplant mixed lymphocyte reaction identified graft-donor-reactive clones, later tracked in post-transplant blood.

Per the germline V gene, CDR1 is LGHNT and CDR2 is FRNRAP. The CDR3 is made up of 11 amino acids. Study-level points and caveats: Low donor cell numbers restricted donor-reactive repertoire measurement in a couple of subjects.

Libraries were prepared by immunoSEQ multiplex PCR; TCRdb keeps only in-frame clonotypes and omits some of them. The repertoire holds 95,000 to 130,000 clones, with roughly nine tenths as singletons. The chain joins TRBV12-5 to TRBJ2-1; D is uncertain. The source of this sequence is a human patient who received a liver transplant. Some T cells could come from the graft donor. Here the sequenced sample was CD4+ T cells from blood, taken 12 months after liver transplant. CDR3 coding DNA: TGTAGCGAAAGCTCCTACAATGAGCAGTTCTTC. Translating it yields CSESSYNEQFF. Using reference TRBV12-5 and TRBJ2-1 for the parts outside the CDR3, the full variable domain is DARVTQTPRHKVTEMGQEVTMRCQPILGHNTVFWYRQTMMQGLELLAYFRNRAPLDDSGMPKDRFSAEMPDATLATLKIQPSEPRDSAVYFCSESSYNEQFFGPGTRLTVL.